The rows below give T cell receptor beta chains drawn from one sample of a study of cytomegalovirus exposure and HLA in healthy donors. Here immunoSEQ multiplex PCR was the method, and the copy in TCRdb shows in-frame clones only, minus some. The sample has some 140,000 clones, roughly 77% seen once. The sequenced sample was PBMCs. The receptors originated from a female donor in good health and CMV-seronegative. Both conserved end residues are part of each CDR3. Fields, in order: D gene, V gene, clone size, J gene, CDR3 protein, CDR3 DNA. A D gene is named only where the DNA matches it firmly. Only part of the rows carry a size: once, few, many, or a class if the clone is expanded.

>TRBD1|TRBV27|NA|TRBJ1-2
CASSHGQGLFYGYTF
TGTGCCAGCAGCCACGGACAGGGATTATTCTATGGCTACACCTTC
>NA|TRBV7-2|NA|TRBJ2-2
CASRLGANGELFF
TGTGCCAGCAGACTGGGCGCGAACGGGGAGCTGTTTTTT
>TRBD1|TRBV5-6|NA|TRBJ1-5
CASSLGTVNQPQHF
TGTGCCAGCAGCCTCGGGACAGTGAATCAGCCCCAGCATTTT
>NA|TRBV5-1|NA|TRBJ2-1
CASSLGSEYNEQFF
TGCGCCAGCAGTTTAGGTAGCGAGTACAATGAGCAGTTCTTC
>NA|TRBV4-3|NA|TRBJ1-1
CASSRTTNTEAFF
TGCGCCAGCAGCAGGACAACGAACACTGAAGCTTTCTTT
>TRBD2|TRBV10-3|NA|TRBJ2-1
CAISELWTSDEQFF
TGTGCCATCAGTGAGTTATGGACTAGCGATGAGCAGTTCTTC
>TRBD1|TRBV7-2|NA|TRBJ1-2
CASSSGTGGLINYGYTF
TGTGCCAGCAGCTCCGGGACAGGGGGTTTAATAAACTATGGCTACACCTTC
>TRBD1|TRBV7-8|NA|TRBJ1-6
CASSPLDRGHSPLHF
TGTGCCAGCAGCCCCCTGGACAGGGGGCACTCACCCCTCCACTTT
>NA|TRBV7-2|NA|TRBJ2-7
CASSARVSRGYEQYF
TGTGCCAGCAGCGCCCGGGTCAGCAGGGGTTACGAGCAGTACTTC
>NA|TRBV30|NA|TRBJ1-5
CAWSEQKHQPQHF
TGTGCCTGGAGTGAACAGAAACATCAGCCCCAGCATTTT
>TRBD1|TRBV6-6|NA|TRBJ2-7
CATLEWQGAHEQYF
TGTGCCACCCTAGAGTGGCAGGGGGCCCACGAGCAGTACTTC
>TRBD2|TRBV30|NA|TRBJ2-3
CAWRAGLDTDTQYF
TGTGCCTGGAGGGCGGGACTAGACACAGATACGCAGTATTTT
>TRBD1|TRBV29-1|NA|TRBJ1-1
CSVYGRGANTEAFF
TGCAGCGTCTACGGCAGGGGGGCGAACACTGAAGCTTTCTTT
>TRBD1|TRBV19|NA|TRBJ1-5
CASTFRDRRYKDQPQHF
TGTGCCAGTACCTTCCGGGACAGAAGGTACAAGGATCAGCCCCAGCATTTT
>TRBD2|TRBV4-3|NA|TRBJ2-2
CASSLSGANTGELFF
TGCGCCAGCAGCCTTAGCGGGGCAAACACCGGGGAGCTGTTTTTT
>TRBD1|TRBV5-1|NA|TRBJ2-5
CASSWGQGRQETQYF
TGCGCCAGCAGCTGGGGACAGGGGAGGCAAGAGACCCAGTACTTC
>TRBD1|TRBV5-1|NA|TRBJ2-3
CASSSWDRPDTQYF
TGCGCCAGCAGCTCCTGGGACAGACCAGATACGCAGTATTTT
>TRBD1|TRBV2|few|TRBJ2-7
CASSVDRHSSYEQYF
TGTGCCAGCAGTGTGGACAGGCATAGCTCCTACGAGCAGTACTTC
>TRBD1|TRBV7-9|NA|TRBJ2-7
CASSAGTGCEQYF
TGTGCCAGCAGCGCCGGGACAGGGTGCGAGCAGTACTTC
>NA|TRBV7-8|NA|TRBJ1-2
CASSLYEAGYTF
TGTGCCAGCAGCTTATATGAAGCTGGCTACACCTTC
>NA|TRBV4-3|NA|TRBJ2-6
CASSQDGAEVAGANVLTF
TGCGCCAGCAGCCAAGATGGGGCTGAGGTGGCTGGGGCCAACGTCCTGACTTTC
>NA|TRBV7-9|NA|TRBJ2-7
CASSLGRGYEQYF
TGTGCCAGCAGCTTAGGCAGGGGCTACGAGCAGTACTTC
>NA|TRBV11-1|NA|TRBJ1-3
CASSLALRSGNTIYF
TGTGCCAGCAGCTTAGCGCTACGCTCTGGAAACACCATATATTTT
>NA|TRBV6-6|NA|TRBJ2-7
CASSWRGEGSYEQYF
TGTGCCAGCAGTTGGAGGGGGGAGGGGAGCTACGAGCAGTACTTC
>NA|TRBV25-1|NA|TRBJ2-7
CASRRGGGYEQYF
TGTGCCAGCAGACGAGGGGGGGGCTACGAGCAGTACTTC
>TRBD2|TRBV5-4|few|TRBJ2-3
CASSPSGGADTQYF
TGTGCCAGCAGCCCTAGCGGGGGGGCAGATACGCAGTATTTT
>TRBD2|TRBV13|NA|TRBJ2-7
CASSFGAGGIHEQYF
TGTGCCAGCAGCTTTGGAGCGGGAGGTATCCACGAGCAGTACTTC
>TRBD1|TRBV19|NA|TRBJ2-7
CASRIRTGSYEQYF
TGTGCCAGTAGGATACGGACAGGGTCCTACGAGCAGTACTTC
>NA|TRBV6-5|NA|TRBJ2-7
CASSRTRSEQYF
TGTGCCAGCAGCCGCACCCGGAGCGAGCAGTACTTC
>TRBD2|TRBV5-1|NA|TRBJ2-7
CASSWAPGTSGGAYEQYF
TGCGCCAGCAGCTGGGCCCCCGGGACTAGCGGGGGGGCTTACGAGCAGTACTTC
>NA|TRBV18|NA|TRBJ1-1
CASSPSPEHTEAFF
TGTGCCAGCTCACCATCCCCCGAGCACACTGAAGCTTTCTTT
>NA|TRBV10-3|NA|TRBJ2-7
CAISESGGLGYEQYF
TGTGCCATCAGTGAGTCGGGGGGTCTCGGATACGAGCAGTACTTC
>TRBD2|TRBV30|NA|TRBJ2-7
CAWSRDTGLAGATYEQYF
TGTGCCTGGAGCCGCGATACCGGACTAGCGGGGGCCACCTACGAGCAGTACTTC
>NA|TRBV7-9|few|TRBJ2-6
CASSIQGSGANVLTF
TGTGCCAGCAGCATCCAGGGCTCTGGGGCCAACGTCCTGACTTTC
>NA|TRBV2|NA|TRBJ2-1
CASRWNRGIREQFF
TGTGCCAGCAGATGGAATCGGGGGATCCGTGAGCAGTTCTTC
>TRBD2|TRBV6-7|NA|TRBJ2-2
CASEPGLAGGYTGELFF
TGTGCCAGCGAACCGGGACTAGCGGGGGGCTACACCGGGGAGCTGTTTTTT
>TRBD1|TRBV5-6|NA|TRBJ2-5
CASTYWDSRKETQYF
TGTGCCAGCACCTATTGGGACAGCAGAAAAGAGACCCAGTACTTC
>NA|TRBV11-3|NA|TRBJ2-1
CASSLDRGFRNEQFF
TGTGCCAGCAGCTTAGACAGGGGTTTCAGGAATGAGCAGTTCTTC
>NA|TRBV5-4|NA|TRBJ2-3
CASSLLVPRTTDTQYF
TGTGCCAGCAGCTTGCTCGTCCCCAGAACCACAGATACGCAGTATTTT
>NA|TRBV7-2|NA|TRBJ2-3
CASRGGASTDTQYF
TGTGCCAGCAGGGGGGGAGCGAGCACAGATACGCAGTATTTT
>TRBD1|TRBV6-5|once|TRBJ1-1
CASSLTGVRTEAFF
TGTGCCAGCAGCCTGACAGGGGTGCGGACTGAAGCTTTCTTT
>TRBD1|TRBV7-2|NA|TRBJ2-7
CASSLVGTGAQYF
TGTGCCAGCAGCTTAGTTGGGACAGGGGCCCAGTACTTC
>TRBD2|TRBV9|NA|TRBJ2-7
CASSVGTSGEQYF
TGTGCCAGCAGCGTCGGGACTAGCGGCGAGCAGTACTTC
>NA|TRBV5-6|few|TRBJ2-4
CAYSLQGAKNIQYF
TGTGCCTATTCTTTACAGGGAGCCAAAAACATTCAGTACTTC
>TRBD1|TRBV27|NA|TRBJ2-7
CASKTGSNEQYF
TGTGCCAGCAAGACAGGGTCCAACGAGCAGTACTTC
>NA|TRBV19|NA|TRBJ2-1
CASSISVYNEQFF
TGTGCCAGTAGTATATCAGTCTACAATGAGCAGTTCTTC
>NA|TRBV5-1|once|TRBJ2-7
CASSLVRGEQYF
TGCGCCAGCAGCTTGGTTCGGGGCGAGCAGTACTTC
>NA|TRBV5-1|once|TRBJ2-3
CASSLARVRGTDTQYF
TGCGCCAGCAGCTTGGCCCGAGTTAGAGGGACAGATACGCAGTATTTT
>NA|TRBV7-2|few|TRBJ1-1
CASSQYAREAFF
TGTGCCAGCAGCCAATACGCGCGAGAAGCTTTCTTT
>NA|TRBV27|NA|TRBJ2-5
CASSVRGARGETQYF
TGTGCCAGCAGTGTCCGGGGGGCGCGAGGAGAGACCCAGTACTTC
>TRBD2|TRBV5-4|NA|TRBJ2-5
CASSLAGGGRGETQYF
TGTGCCAGCAGCTTGGCCGGCGGCGGGAGGGGCGAGACCCAGTACTTC
>TRBD1|TRBV9|NA|TRBJ1-2
CASSRTGSGRYYGYTF
TGTGCCAGCAGTAGGACAGGCTCAGGGAGATACTATGGCTACACCTTC
>TRBD2|TRBV5-1|few|TRBJ2-3
CASSDVAGGSLDTQYF
TGCGCCAGCAGCGACGTAGCGGGAGGAAGTCTGGATACGCAGTATTTT
>TRBD1|TRBV29-1|NA|TRBJ1-1
CSAEAGGALNTEAFF
TGCAGCGCGGAGGCAGGGGGCGCTTTGAACACTGAAGCTTTCTTT
>NA|TRBV6-6|NA|TRBJ2-3
CASSYPSAKDTQYF
TGTGCCAGCAGTTACCCATCAGCGAAAGATACGCAGTATTTT